A selection of T cell receptor beta chains follows, all from one sample in a study of breast tumors, draining lymph nodes, adjacent tissues. TCRdb processed the multiplex PCR reads anew with MiXCR; each CDR3 protein has one entry. Here the sample spans 180,000 or so distinct CDR3 sequences, 25% to 40% being singletons. Sequencing was carried out using axillary lymph node tissue. All receptors derive from a female donor with breast cancer. Some clones in this sample may be carry-over from other donors' samples. Both conserved end residues are trimmed from each CDR3.

v_gene	j_gene	CDR3aa
TRBV4-1	TRBJ2-7	ASSQGYRPSYEQY
TRBV20-1	TRBJ2-2	SASLTGELF
TRBV19	TRBJ1-1	ASSGWNTEAF
TRBV6-5	TRBJ2-3	ASSGHTSTDTQY
TRBV12-3/TRBV12-4	TRBJ1-5	ASSFSRNNQPQH
TRBV12-3/TRBV12-4	TRBJ2-2	ASRAGTSGRAGELF
TRBV7-3	TRBJ2-1	AAAQVSYNEQF
TRBV7-8	TRBJ1-1	ASSLVHRNTGAF
TRBV20-1	TRBJ1-1	SASMLGGLSTEAF
TRBV7-3	TRBJ2-3	ASSPMREGPDTQY
TRBV20-1	TRBJ2-5	SASAQETQS
TRBV7-2	TRBJ1-2	ASSLTGTVNYGYT
TRBV5-1	TRBJ1-2	ASSLEESGDGYT
TRBV11-1	TRBJ2-5	ASSPRDRGKETQY
TRBV12-3/TRBV12-4	TRBJ2-7	ASRSHGGGEQY
TRBV7-9	TRBJ2-7	ASSLGLAGHTSYEQY
TRBV20-1	TRBJ2-1	SGYPWTSGGNFYNEQF
TRBV5-1	-	ASSLGAGPIQETQY
TRBV10-2	TRBJ2-1	ASSLTEGHEQF
TRBV28	TRBJ2-1	ASSRLATSYNEQF
TRBV14	TRBJ2-7	ASSQDYGARGPAQY
TRBV20-1	TRBJ2-6	SAIVSGGEGANVLT
TRBV15	TRBJ2-1	ATNARPGQVDHYNGQF
TRBV20-1	TRBJ2-3	SARSGGLTDTQY
TRBV7-2	TRBJ1-2	ASSLDDRVNYGYP
TRBV6-5	TRBJ2-5	ASSSSSQETQY